This TCR beta chain is from a study of blood T cell repertoires in COVID-19. The wider study: COVID-19 samples, acute and convalescent, were from the United States, Italy and Spain. The analysed material was cDNA or gDNA that came from T cells, B-cell-depleted T cells, or PBMCs.

Germline lookup yields CDR1 SEHNR and CDR2 FQNEAQ (reference sequence). V was trimmed by 5 bases and J by 4 bases, leaving 19 bases between them. The CDR3 contains 16 residues. As processed by the authors: Scientists estimated how many nucleated cells there were by amplifying reference gene primers. This table comes from immunoSEQ multiplex PCR, and its TCRdb copy is limited to in-frame clones, with some not included. V, J and clone size derive from that table, while D and trimming were established from the DNA sequence. The data hold about 42,000 clones, with around 89% observed a single time. This clone has a single count.

The source is a human donor in a cohort sampled during active COVID-19. V usage is TRBV7-9 and J usage is TRBJ2-3; D perhaps matches TRBD2 (6 bases). The sequenced sample consisted of peripheral blood. CDR3 nucleotide sequence: TGTGCCAGCAGCCACTCCGGGAGACTTTTACCAGATACGCAGTATTTT. Residues: CASSHSGRLLPDTQYF.